This T cell receptor beta chain was observed in a study of human T cells and chemical hapten exposure. Looking at the study overall: Patch testing was performed with 0.01% DPC on the upper back, with reading at 6 days.

Indicated time point: patch test 2, 6 weeks after DPC sensitization. Treatment described: therapeutic diphenylcyclopropenone sensitization with weekly scalp DPC. Drawing of blood took place ahead of applying each patch test. The total RNA was obtained from whole blood that was not fractionated. TCRdb reprocessed the RACE reads via MiXCR and lists one record per CDR3 protein. Of some 79,000 distinct CDR3 sequences in the sample, roughly a tenth are singletons; the top ten hold about 5%. Germline V lookup: CDR1 LGHNA, CDR2 YSLEER. The CDR3 spans 15 residues. The V and J ends lost 0 bases and 3 bases respectively, with 9 bases between them. This clonotype was found many times.

The sample here was whole blood, taken in connection with sensitization to the hapten diphenylcyclopropenone (DPC). V and J are TRBV4-3 and TRBJ2-4; the D is unclear. The receptor's source is a woman aged 45-60 years with alopecia areata. Some clones in this sample may be carry-over from other donors' samples. CDR3 region: CASSQDFGNKNIQYF. In DNA, the CDR3 is TGCGCCAGCAGCCAAGATTTCGGTAACAAAAACATTCAGTACTTC.